These 23 T cell receptor beta chains were sequenced from one sample in a study of sequential checkpoint blockade in melanoma. Assay used: immunoSEQ multiplex PCR; TCRdb lists only in-frame clones, some missing. The sample lists 15,000 to 20,000 clones; around 66% were seen once. The treatment denotes: randomized to nivolumab then ipilimumab (arm A) or the reverse (arm B). The sample in question was CD8+ T cells sorted from blood (inferred from file names), obtained from a patient given nivolumab and ipilimumab in sequence. Receptors were obtained from a human donor with melanoma.

The rearrangement joins TRBV19 to TRBJ2-7, with a tentative D call TRBD1 (7 bases). Trimming took off 4 bases at V and 5 bases at J, with 15 bases between the two ends. Germline CDR1 LNHDA, CDR2 SQIVND (reference sequence). The CDR3 is 14 residues long. The CDR3 spells CASSTDREADEQYF. CDR3 sequence (DNA): TGTGCCAGTAGTACTGACAGGGAGGCGGACGAGCAGTACTTC.

CDR3 sequence reads: CASSLGRAVYGYTF. In DNA form, the CDR3 reads TGTGCCAGCAGCTTGGGGCGGGCAGTCTATGGCTACACCTTC. The chain recombines TRBV5-6 with TRBJ1-2; D gene uncertain. Trimming left V 0 bases short and J 4 bases short, with 10 bases between. From germline, CDR1 is SGHDT and CDR2 YYEEEE. The CDR3 extends over 14 amino acids.

The rearrangement uses TRBV4-1 and TRBJ2-7, with D uncertain. CDR3 size: 12 residues. V was trimmed by 3 bases and J by 4 bases, leaving 7 bases between them. Germline V CDR1 and CDR2: MGHRA, YSYEKL. The CDR3, as DNA: TGCGCCAGCAGCCACGTGTCTTACGAGCAGTACTTC. This codes for CASSHVSYEQYF.

The DNA of the CDR3 is TGTGCCTGGAGTGACAGGACTAGCTGGCCCGGGGAGCTGTTTTTT. It is translated as CAWSDRTSWPGELFF. The chain joins TRBV30 to TRBJ2-2; 8 nucleotides line up with TRBD2. The CDR3 is made up of 15 amino acids. Per germline, CDR1 GTSNPN and CDR2 SVGIG (reference sequence). Trimming at V came to 1 base and at J to 6 bases, leaving 7 bases not matched to a gene.

This clone is a singleton in its sample. The chain uses TRBV21-1 and TRBJ2-1; TRBD2 is taken as the D call from the table, unchecked against the DNA. TRBV21-1 is tagged as a pseudogene. The CDR3 is 24 amino acids. The CDR3 DNA follows: TGTGCCAGCAGCATACGGACAGGGGCTAGCGGGGGGGCCCGCATATCCCCCTCCTACAATGAGCAGTTCTTC. Translating gives CASSIRTGASGGARISPSYNEQFF.

V usage is TRBV14 and J usage is TRBJ2-1; D not certain. CDR3 length: 18 residues. Trimming left V 1 base short and J 0 bases short, with 16 bases between. CDR1 is SGHDN and CDR2 is FVKESK in the germline V gene. CDR3: CASSQVNRQWSSYNEQFF. The CDR3, as DNA: TGTGCCAGCAGCCAAGTGAACCGCCAATGGAGCTCCTACAATGAGCAGTTCTTC.

This clone was counted once. The V call is TRBV10-1, the J call TRBJ2-1, with TRBD2 matching over 7 bases. This CDR3 region has 16 residues. CDR1 and CDR2 from the germline V gene are WNHNN and SYGVQD (reference sequence). V lost 3 bases and J lost 4; bases outside the gene matches: 9. The CDR3, as DNA: TGCGCCAGCAGTGATCGTGGGAGGGCCACATACAATGAGCAGTTCTTC. It yields the protein CASSDRGRATYNEQFF.

This clone showed up just a few times. This chain joins TRBV5-1 and TRBJ2-7; TRBD2 might be the D (5 bases). The CDR3 consists of 12 residues. Germline assignment: CDR1 SGHRS and CDR2 YFSETQ. V was trimmed by 7 bases and J by 4 bases, leaving 12 bases between them. The CDR3 reads CASSFGSYEQYF. The CDR3 bases are TGCGCCAGCTCCTTTGGGAGTTACGAGCAGTACTTC.

DNA of the CDR3: TGCGCCAGCAGTCTCATCAACAGGAGTCATAACTATGGCTACACCTTC. Its protein product is CASSLINRSHNYGYTF. The chain employs TRBV23-1 and TRBJ1-2, with D possibly TRBD1 on 5 matching bases. TRBV23-1 is annotated as an ORF whose role is uncertain. Trimming took off 4 bases at V and 1 base at J, with 16 bases between the two ends. The CDR3 loop spans 16 amino acids.

This clone was seen a handful of times. The J gene is TRBJ2-7, the V gene TRBV6-5, with TRBD2 as a possible D gene (6 bases). V lost 5 bases and J 7 bases, leaving 12 bases between the germline ends. The CDR3 totals 12 residues. The germline CDR1 and CDR2 sequences are MNHEY and SVGAGI. CDR3 in amino acids: CASSTPAGEQYF. The CDR3, as DNA: TGTGCCAGCAGTACCCCCGCGGGGGAGCAGTACTTC.

The chain employs TRBV5-8 and TRBJ2-2; 7 bases agree with TRBD1. Germline values: CDR1 SGHTS, CDR2 YDEGEE. This CDR3 contains 15 residues. V was clipped by 2 bases and J by 2 bases; unmatched bases: 3. CDR3 sequence: CASSFGTVNTGELFF. CDR3 sequence (DNA): TGTGCCAGCAGCTTCGGGACAGTTAACACCGGGGAGCTGTTTTTT.

This chain uses TRBV27 with TRBJ2-3; 7 bases fit TRBD2. V shed 2 bases, J shed 1 base, and the junction held 3 bases outside the gene matches. There are 15 residues in the CDR3. Per the germline V gene, CDR1 is MNHEY and CDR2 is SMNVEV (reference sequence). In DNA, the CDR3 is TGTGCCAGCAGTTTAATAACTAGCGGCACAGATACGCAGTATTTT. Protein sequence: CASSLITSGTDTQYF.

The chain employs TRBV5-6 and TRBJ2-7; D might be TRBD1 (5 bases). Germline CDR1 is SGHDT and CDR2 is YYEEEE. This CDR3 is built from 14 residues. The ends were cut back, 0 bases at V and 2 bases at J, with 9 bases in the middle. CDR3 coding DNA: TGTGCCAGCAGCTTGGGGCCAGGGACCTACGAGCAGTACTTC. This codes for CASSLGPGTYEQYF. The entire variable domain, with the rest obtained from reference TRBV5-6 and TRBJ2-7, is as follows: DAGVTQSPTHLIKTRGQQVTLRCSPKSGHDTVSWYQQALGQGPQFIFQYYEEEERQRGNFPDRFSGHQFPNYSSELNVNALLLGDSALYLCASSLGPGTYEQYFGPGTRLTVT.

The V call is TRBV9, the J call TRBJ1-2; 11 positions agree with TRBD1. This CDR3 is 17 amino acids long. Germline V gene data show CDR1 as SGDLS and CDR2 as YYNGEE. V shed 1 base, J shed 3 bases, and the junction held 8 bases outside the gene matches. The DNA for the CDR3 is TGTGCCAGCAGCGTATCGCGGACAGGGGGCGCAGACTATGGCTACACCTTC. Residues: CASSVSRTGGADYGYTF.

This clone was recorded once. The chain recombines TRBV11-2 with TRBJ2-5, with TRBD2 matching over 12 bases. V dropped 4 bases and J dropped 4; count of bases not matched to a gene: 7. Looked up from germline, CDR1 is SGHAT and CDR2 is FQNNGV. The CDR3 loop spans 16 amino acids. The chain's CDR3 is CASSSPLAGGGETQYF. In DNA form, the CDR3 reads TGTGCCAGCAGCTCCCCCCTAGCGGGAGGGGGAGAGACCCAGTACTTC.

This chain connects TRBV6-5 to TRBJ1-5; 7 nucleotides line up with TRBD1. With V trimmed by 5 bases and J by 1 base, 5 bases remained unmatched. The CDR3 contains 15 residues. CDR1 and CDR2 (germline): MNHEY, SVGAGI. The CDR3: CASSTQDRSNQPQHF. CDR3 DNA sequence: TGTGCCAGCAGTACCCAGGACAGGAGCAATCAGCCCCAGCATTTT.

V and J are TRBV6-5 and TRBJ1-2; D gene unclear. This CDR3 comprises 13 residues. The germline V gene encodes CDR1 MNHEY and CDR2 SVGAGI. V lost 6 bases to trimming and J lost 8 bases, with 16 bases between them. The CDR3, as DNA: TGTGCCAGCAGCCCTTTACGGAGTGGAGGCTACACCTTC. Translated, it gives CASSPLRSGGYTF.

The chain carries TRBV30 and TRBJ1-4, with D perhaps TRBD1 (6 bases). The ends were cut back, 5 bases at V and 2 bases at J, with 12 bases in the middle. Germline CDR1 and CDR2: GTSNPN and SVGIG (reference sequence). The CDR3 covers 14 residues. The CDR3 sequence is CAWGSGATNEKLFF. CDR3 bases: TGTGCCTGGGGGTCAGGGGCGACTAATGAAAAACTGTTTTTT.

The V gene is TRBV4-1, the J gene TRBJ2-1; D is possibly TRBD2 (5 bases). The V end was cut by 1 base, the J end by 0 bases, with 10 bases between. Per germline, CDR1 MGHRA and CDR2 YSYEKL. The CDR3 sequence is 16 residues long. The CDR3 region is CASSQVEAPSYNEQFF. CDR3 nucleotide sequence: TGCGCCAGCAGCCAAGTGGAGGCCCCCTCCTACAATGAGCAGTTCTTC.

The rearrangement joins TRBV6-6 to TRBJ1-2; maybe TRBD1 (6 bases). The CDR3 is 15 amino acids. Trimming stripped 5 bases from V and 3 bases from J, with 16 bases between. CDR1 is MNHNY, CDR2 SVGAGI, per germline (reference sequence). The CDR3 DNA reads as TGTGCCAGCAGTAGTGTATCAGGGGATCACTATGGCTACACCTTC. Its translation: CASSSVSGDHYGYTF.

The J gene is TRBJ2-7, the V gene TRBV7-8; possible D gene TRBD2, 5 bases. Germline V gene sequence: CDR1 SGHVS, CDR2 FQNEAQ. The CDR3 has 15 amino acids. V was trimmed by 1 base and J by 3 bases, leaving 13 bases between them. CDR3 in amino acids: CASSLEYSGGYEQYF. The DNA for the CDR3 is TGTGCCAGCAGCTTAGAATATTCCGGAGGCTACGAGCAGTACTTC.

The chain uses TRBV12-5 and TRBJ2-5; TRBD1 is a possible D gene (5 bases). This CDR3 region has 13 residues. Germline CDR1 and CDR2: LGHNT and FRNRAP. V dropped 5 bases and J dropped 1 base, with 8 bases sitting between them. CDR3 bases: TGTGCTAGTGGTGTGGACACCCAAGAGACCCAGTACTTC. It yields the protein CASGVDTQETQYF.

The chain has TRBV11-2 and TRBJ1-1; D is perhaps TRBD1 (6 bases). The CDR3 is made up of 17 amino acids. Trimming removed 5 bases at V and 4 bases at J, with 23 bases between. From germline, CDR1 is SGHAT and CDR2 FQNNGV. CDR3 protein: CASSPWGGRGVGTEAFF. CDR3 nucleotide sequence: TGTGCCAGCAGCCCATGGGGGGGGCGCGGGGTAGGCACTGAAGCTTTCTTT.